This record looks at one T cell receptor beta chain sequence and its context. Its antigen is as yet unknown. Primers: 60 Vbeta forward and 13 Jbeta reverse. In the original processing: It was a later analysis that counted roughly 79 million unique TCR beta chains, of which some 9.9 million were shared. TCRdb keeps only in-frame clones here, not all; method: immunoSEQ multiplex PCR. D and trimming come from the DNA, and the V and J calls and clone size come from that table. The data hold 100,000 to 120,000 clones, with about three quarters observed a single time. This sample is part of a study of cytomegalovirus exposure and HLA in healthy donors. General study results and limits: TCR beta V segments were, for the most part, productive about 87% or about 30% of the time in an earlier analysis. An analysis was carried out later, and it reportedly showed fewer N-insertions in an Asian-associated ancestry cluster than the roughly 670-donor mean. Some V segments, TRBV6-2 and TRBV6-3 among them, were indistinguishable and were therefore excluded.

After removal of 0 bases from V and 2 bases from J, the junction contained 7 bases not matched to a gene. CDR1 is SGHNT and CDR2 is YYREEE in the germline V gene (reference sequence). The CDR3 is made up of 16 amino acids. The rearrangement links TRBV5-4 to TRBJ2-5; TRBD1 matches 7 bases. The sequence came from a woman in her 40s in good health and CMV-seropositive. The sample comprised PBMCs. The CDR3 nucleotides read TGTGCCAGCAGCTTGGCCTTAGGGACAGCACAAGAGACCCAGTACTTC. Protein sequence: CASSLALGTAQETQYF. The whole variable domain, remainder taken from reference TRBV5-4 and TRBJ2-5, is ETGVTQSPTHLIKTRGQQVTLRCSSQSGHNTVSWYQQALGQGPQFIFQYYREEENGRGNFPPRFSGLQFPNYSSELNVNALELDDSALYLCASSLALGTAQETQYFGPGTRLLVL.